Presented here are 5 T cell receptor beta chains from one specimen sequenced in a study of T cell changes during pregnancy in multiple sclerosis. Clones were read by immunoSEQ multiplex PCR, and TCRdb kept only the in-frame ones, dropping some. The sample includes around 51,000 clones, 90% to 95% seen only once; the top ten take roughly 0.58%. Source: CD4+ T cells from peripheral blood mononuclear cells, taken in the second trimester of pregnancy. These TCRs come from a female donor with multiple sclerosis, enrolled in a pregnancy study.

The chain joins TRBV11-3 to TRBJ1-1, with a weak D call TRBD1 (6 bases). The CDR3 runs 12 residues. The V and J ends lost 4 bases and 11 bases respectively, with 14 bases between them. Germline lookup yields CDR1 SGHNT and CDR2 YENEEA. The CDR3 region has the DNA TGTGCCAGCAGCTCGGGGGGGCAGAAGGCTTTCTTT. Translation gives CASSSGGQKAFF.

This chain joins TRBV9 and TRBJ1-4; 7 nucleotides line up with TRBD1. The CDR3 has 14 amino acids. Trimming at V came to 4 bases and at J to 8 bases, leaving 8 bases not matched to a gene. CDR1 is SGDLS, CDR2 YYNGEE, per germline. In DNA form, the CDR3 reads TGTGCCAGCAGCACAGACAGGGAGGAGGAAAAACTGTTTTTT. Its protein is CASSTDREEEKLFF.

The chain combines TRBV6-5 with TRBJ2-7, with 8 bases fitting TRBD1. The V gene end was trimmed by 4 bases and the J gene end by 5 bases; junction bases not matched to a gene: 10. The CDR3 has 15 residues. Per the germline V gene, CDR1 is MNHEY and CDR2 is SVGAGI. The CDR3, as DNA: TGTGCCAGCAGTTCTATCGGACAGGGAGGCGACGAGCAGTACTTC. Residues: CASSSIGQGGDEQYF.

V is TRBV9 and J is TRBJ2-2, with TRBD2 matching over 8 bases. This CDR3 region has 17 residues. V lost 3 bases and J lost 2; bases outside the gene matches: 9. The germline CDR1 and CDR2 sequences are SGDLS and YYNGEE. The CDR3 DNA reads TGTGCCAGCAGCGCAGCCAGCGGGGGCCTTAACACCGGGGAGCTGTTTTTT. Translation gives CASSAASGGLNTGELFF.

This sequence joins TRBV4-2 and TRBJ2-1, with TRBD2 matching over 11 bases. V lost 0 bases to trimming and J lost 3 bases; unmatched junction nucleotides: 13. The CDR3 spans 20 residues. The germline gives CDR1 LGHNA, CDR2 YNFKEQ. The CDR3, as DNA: TGTGCCAGCAGCCAAGATTTGTCTAGCGGGGGGCTCGGCTTCTACAATGAGCAGTTCTTC. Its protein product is CASSQDLSSGGLGFYNEQFF.